This TCR beta chain is from a study of T cell changes during pregnancy in multiple sclerosis (dated by TCRdb to the late 2010s). Study-level background: The study looked at changes in the T cell repertoire across pregnancy in women with multiple sclerosis.

Library prep was done by the immunoSEQ multiplex PCR assay. Sourced from immuneACCESS, this table was stored by TCRdb with only in-frame sequences that have V and J called. A share of the clones is absent; for the studies checked, an unresolved V gene accounts for under half, and the remainder has no known explanation. This sample is represented by about 64,000 clones; about 96% of them were singletons. The ten largest clones represent about 2.5% of the sample. In the germline V gene, CDR1 corresponds to SGHAT and CDR2 to FQNNGV. The CDR3 contains 12 residues, cysteine and phenylalanine counted. Only CDR3 DNA is held: 36 bases, read in frame from base 1. V is shortened by 4 bases, J by 3 bases, and the region joining them spans 7 bases. Details on this clone: Its antigen is unknown. Base qualities are missing; no much larger clone stands one base away.

Material: CD8+ T cells from peripheral blood mononuclear cells, obtained after pregnancy. This TCR derives from a female donor with multiple sclerosis, enrolled in a pregnancy study. Recombination connected TRBV11-2 to TRBJ2-7; the best D guess is TRBD1, with 5 bases matching. The nucleotide sequence reads as follows: TGTGCCAGCAGCTCCGGACACTACGAGCAGTACTTC. It codes for CASSSGHYEQYF.